One sample yielded the 30 T cell receptor beta chains listed below, sequenced in a study of blood T cells in healthy people across ages. A second PCR of 7 to 11 cycles used a sample-barcoded 5' primer and a J-beta primer mix. TCRdb processed the 5' RACE reads anew with MiXCR; each CDR3 protein has one entry. This sample has about 1.5 million distinct CDR3 sequences, with 42% found just once. Sequencing used blood. All receptors derive from a woman under 30 in good health.

The V call is TRBV7-2, the J call TRBJ2-5; D uncertain. Near its end, the DNA agrees better with TRBJ2-1, so the J call may be wrong. This CDR3 has 13 residues. CDR1 and CDR2 from the germline V gene are SGHTA and FQGNSA. CDR3 residues: CASSGTRTETQFF. The CDR3 nucleotides read TGTGCCAGCAGCGGTACCCGGACGGAGACCCAGTTCTTC.

The V gene is TRBV29-1, the J gene TRBJ2-2, with D perhaps TRBD2 (6 bases). This CDR3 is 13 amino acids long. Per the germline V gene, CDR1 is SQVTM and CDR2 is ANQGSEA. Trimming shortened V by 6 bases and J by 0 bases, and 8 bases separated the two germline ends. In nucleotides, the CDR3 is TGCAGCGTCAGACTAGCGAACACCGGGGAGCTGTTTTTT. This encodes CSVRLANTGELFF.

This sequence joins TRBV2 and TRBJ1-1; D not resolved. The V gene's germline CDR1 is SNHLY and CDR2 FYNNEI. The ends were cut back, 6 bases at V and 1 base at J, with 12 bases in the middle. The CDR3 extends over 14 amino acids. DNA of the CDR3: TGTGCCAGCAGCGCCGACTTACCGAACACTGAAGCTTTCTTT. This codes for CASSADLPNTEAFF.

V gene TRBV6-6 combines with J gene TRBJ2-3; TRBD2 aligns across 12 bases. CDR1 MNHNY and CDR2 SVGAGI come from the germline V gene (reference sequence). This CDR3 has 13 residues. Trimming cost V 11 bases and J 3 bases; bases outside gene matches: 3. The CDR3 nucleotides are TGTGCCGGAGGACTAGCGGGGACAGATACGCAGTATTTT. This sequence encodes CAGGLAGTDTQYF.

This clonotype was detected a few times. The CDR3 DNA follows: TGCAGTGCTAGAGCACCGGGACAGACGGTGTATGGCTACACCTTC. This translates into CSARAPGQTVYGYTF. The chain couples TRBV20-1 to TRBJ1-2, with 7 nucleotides matching TRBD1. The V and J ends lost 1 base and 5 bases, in that order; junction bases with no gene match: 10. Germline V gene sequence: CDR1 DFQATT, CDR2 SNEGSKA (reference sequence). The CDR3 has 15 amino acids.

The J gene is TRBJ2-1, the V gene TRBV20-1; perhaps TRBD2 as D (6 bases). Germline assignment: CDR1 DFQATT and CDR2 SNEGSKA (reference sequence). Trimming stripped 6 bases from V and 4 bases from J, with 7 bases between. The CDR3 runs to 11 residues. The CDR3 protein is CSAGGYNEQFF. CDR3 sequence (DNA): TGCAGTGCCGGGGGTTACAATGAGCAGTTCTTC.

V usage is TRBV28 and J usage is TRBJ1-1; D ambiguous. V lost 6 bases and J 6 bases, leaving 14 bases between the germline ends. There are 13 residues in the CDR3. Germline-derived CDR1 and CDR2 are MDHEN and SYDVKM. In DNA, the CDR3 is TGTGCCAGCAGGTTCAGATTAGAGGCTGAAGCTTTCTTT. As protein: CASRFRLEAEAFF.

The chain links TRBV6-1 to TRBJ2-5; weak D call: TRBD2 (6 bases). This CDR3 contains 16 residues. The V end lost 1 base, the J end lost 5 bases, and 17 bases lay between the germline ends. CDR1 is MNHNS, CDR2 SASEGT, per germline. In DNA form, the CDR3 reads TGTGCCAGCAGTGAAGGCCGGGCGACTAGTACGGAGACCCAGTACTTC. As protein: CASSEGRATSTETQYF.

A note on this clonotype: One junction end disagrees with the germline gene, perhaps due to a read error. This chain connects TRBV7-2 to TRBJ1-1; D not resolved. Germline V gives CDR1 SGHTA, CDR2 FQGNSA. This CDR3 is built from 13 residues. The DNA of the CDR3 is TGTGCCATCAGCTCCCAGTCGGGAACTGAAGCTTTCTTT. It specifies CAISSQSGTEAFF.

V and J are TRBV20-1 and TRBJ2-1; 10 nucleotides match TRBD2. The CDR3 totals 13 residues. From germline, CDR1 is DFQATT and CDR2 SNEGSKA (reference sequence). Unmatched junction bases numbered 6, after V lost 3 bases and J lost 10 bases. Here the CDR3 reads CSASKLAGREQFF. In DNA, the CDR3 is TGCAGTGCTAGTAAACTAGCGGGGAGAGAGCAGTTCTTC.

The chain recombines TRBV7-2 with TRBJ2-3; a weak D match, TRBD2 (6 bases). CDR1 is SGHTA, CDR2 FQGNSA, per germline. The CDR3 spans 14 residues. Trimming left V 6 bases short and J 9 bases short, with 19 bases between. The CDR3 bases are TGTGCCAGCAGGGATTCCATCGGGAGTACAACGCAGTATTTT. The encoded protein is CASRDSIGSTTQYF.

On this clonotype itself: At one end, the junction sequence differs from germline, possibly due to a read error. V gene TRBV6-1 combines with J gene TRBJ2-7; D gene uncertain. Germline V CDR1 and CDR2: MNHNS, SASEGT. This CDR3 region has 13 residues. CDR3 bases: TGTGCCGGCAGTCTGATCGCCTCCTACGAGCAGTACTTC. Protein: CAGSLIASYEQYF.

CDR3 sequence reads: CSARTSGNSDTQYF. The CDR3 coding sequence is TGCAGTGCAAGGACTAGCGGGAATTCAGATACGCAGTATTTT. The rearrangement links TRBV20-1 to TRBJ2-3; 12 positions agree with TRBD2. The CDR3 is made up of 14 amino acids. The trim removed 6 bases at V and 4 bases at J, leaving 5 bases unmatched. Germline V gene data show CDR1 as DFQATT and CDR2 as SNEGSKA (reference sequence).

The chain has TRBV7-9 and TRBJ2-1; D call uncertain. The J call may be faulty, since TRBJ2-7 better matches the DNA end. This CDR3 is 15 amino acids long. Germline assignment: CDR1 SEHNR and CDR2 FQNEAQ (reference sequence). CDR3 residues: CASSFRGSSYNEQYF. CDR3 DNA sequence: TGTGCCAGCAGCTTCAGAGGAAGCTCCTACAATGAGCAGTACTTC.

The V call is TRBV4-2, the J call TRBJ2-7; 14 bases are a match to TRBD2. J gave up 5 bases and V 0 bases, and 6 bases lay outside the gene matches. This CDR3 spans 17 amino acids. Germline V gives CDR1 LGHNA, CDR2 YNFKEQ. In nucleotides, the CDR3 is TGTGCCAGCAGCCAAGACCTACGGGGACTAGCGGGAGACGAGCAGTACTTC. It specifies CASSQDLRGLAGDEQYF.

This sequence joins TRBV11-2 and TRBJ2-1, with D hard to call. This CDR3 is 17 amino acids long. Trimming took 1 base from V and 7 from J, leaving 20 bases between them. Germline CDR1 reads SGHAT; CDR2 reads FQNNGV. CDR3 sequence: CASSLVGPPVLGNEQFF. The CDR3 DNA is TGTGCCAGCAGCTTAGTAGGCCCACCAGTCTTGGGGAATGAGCAGTTCTTC.

The chain employs TRBV19 and TRBJ1-6, with no clear D. The CDR3 is 13 residues long. Germline CDR1 and CDR2: LNHDA and SQIVND (reference sequence). V lost 5 bases and J lost 11, with 13 bases in between. This chain's CDR3 is CASSGQGSTPLHF. The CDR3 nucleotides are TGTGCCAGTAGTGGTCAAGGATCGACACCCCTCCACTTT.

This clonotype was counted between two and nine times. The chain recombines TRBV5-1 with TRBJ1-1, with 8 nucleotides matching TRBD1. The CDR3 has 16 amino acids. The J segment lost 1 base and the V segment lost 0 bases, leaving 5 bases of the junction unmatched. Germline CDR1 reads SGHRS; CDR2 reads YFSETQ. CDR3 bases: TGCGCCAGCAGCTTGGAGGTCCAGGGGGCGAACACTGAAGCTTTCTTT. Encoded protein: CASSLEVQGANTEAFF.

The CDR3 coding sequence is TGTGCCAGCACGTCGGGCCTGGGAGGCTACACCTTC. Its translation: CASTSGLGGYTF. The chain employs TRBV12-3 or TRBV12-4 and TRBJ1-2; D gene uncertain. V gave up 7 bases and J gave up 8 bases, with 14 bases separating them. The CDR3 consists of 12 residues.

The chain uses TRBV20-1 and TRBJ2-3; D is unresolved. Trimming took off 3 bases at V and 2 bases at J, with 12 bases between the two ends. Germline assignment: CDR1 DFQATT and CDR2 SNEGSKA (reference sequence). This CDR3 has 14 residues. The CDR3 region has the DNA TGCAGTGCTAGCATCGGGCCGACCACAGATACGCAGTATTTT. As protein: CSASIGPTTDTQYF.

The rearrangement uses TRBV7-2 and TRBJ2-5, with 9 bases lining up with TRBD1. V dropped 5 bases and J dropped 7; count of bases not matched to a gene: 8. Germline CDR1 SGHTA, CDR2 FQGNSA. The CDR3 contains 14 residues. Written as DNA, the CDR3 is TGTGCCAGCAGCCTACAAGACAGGGGGGGGACCCAGTACTTC. Amino acid sequence: CASSLQDRGGTQYF.

Turning to this clonotype: This may be a read error, as it is one base from a much larger clone. The chain carries TRBV10-3 and TRBJ2-5, with D uncertain. The J call may be faulty, since TRBJ2-7 better matches the DNA end. The CDR3 consists of 12 residues. Germline lookup yields CDR1 ENHRY and CDR2 SYGVKD. CDR3 DNA sequence: TGTGCCATCAGGCCCGATGGTAACGAGCAGTACTTC. Its protein product is CAIRPDGNEQYF.

In this sample, this clonotype turned up a few times. This sequence joins TRBV7-6 and TRBJ2-3; D possibly uses TRBD1 or TRBD2 (6 bases each). The CDR3 is 15 amino acids. Germline CDR1 is SGHVS and CDR2 is FNYEAQ. Trimming left V 5 bases short and J 0 bases short, with 12 bases between. The CDR3 region has the DNA TGTGCCAGCAGCACCCCGGGGGCGAGCACAGATACGCAGTATTTT. As protein: CASSTPGASTDTQYF.

This clonotype has only one observation. The CDR3 is CASSLDGAANQPQHF. The CDR3 bases are TGTGCCAGCAGCTTAGATGGGGCAGCCAATCAGCCCCAGCATTTT. The chain links TRBV11-2 to TRBJ1-5; D is possibly TRBD1 (5 bases). The germline V gene encodes CDR1 SGHAT and CDR2 FQNNGV. The V end lost 0 bases, the J end lost 3 bases, and 9 bases lay between the germline ends. The CDR3 totals 15 residues.

Only a few counts were recorded for this clonotype. The chain recombines TRBV7-8 with TRBJ2-3, with 12 bases aligning to TRBD2. CDR1 is SGHVS and CDR2 is FQNEAQ in the germline V gene. The junction had 13 bases not matched to a gene; V was cut back by 5 bases and J by 4 bases. The CDR3 contains 18 residues. CDR3 coding DNA: TGTGCCAGCAGCCCAATCCTGACTAGCGGGAGTGATGCAGATACGCAGTATTTT. Translating gives CASSPILTSGSDADTQYF.

On this clonotype itself: Being one base from a much bigger clone, this may be a read error. The chain combines TRBV10-3 with TRBJ2-1; no clear D. This CDR3 contains 13 residues. The germline CDR1 and CDR2 sequences are ENHRY and SYGVKD. CDR3 loop: CALSAGWTNEQFF. The CDR3, as DNA: TGTGCCCTCAGTGCCGGGTGGACCAATGAGCAGTTCTTC.

This rearrangement joins TRBV27 to TRBJ2-3, with D hard to call. Germline CDR1 is MNHEY and CDR2 is SMNVEV (reference sequence). With 3 bases removed from V and 5 bases from J, the gap between germline ends came to 18 bases. This CDR3 is 16 amino acids long. The CDR3 DNA follows: TGTGCCAGCAGTTTTGGAGTCTGCGGTTTGGTAGATACGCAGTATTTT. Its protein is CASSFGVCGLVDTQYF.

The CDR3 region has the DNA TGTGCCAGCAGTGCCCGGGACAGGGTTGATGAAAAACTGTTTTTT. Translated: CASSARDRVDEKLFF. The chain employs TRBV25-1 and TRBJ1-4; 9 bases fit TRBD1. This CDR3 has 15 amino acids. CDR1 MGHDK and CDR2 SYGVNS come from the germline V gene. The ends lost 4 bases at V and 6 bases at J; junction bases unmatched: 6. The whole variable domain, remainder taken from reference TRBV25-1 and TRBJ1-4, is EADIYQTPRYLVIGTGKKITLECSQTMGHDKMYWYQQDPGMELHLIHYSYGVNSTEKGDLSSESTVSRIRTEHFPLTLESARPSHTSQYLCASSARDRVDEKLFFGSGTQLSVL.

This clonotype was recorded a few times. The chain uses TRBV21-1 and TRBJ2-5; the table assigns TRBD2, which was not confirmed against the DNA. TRBV21-1 is designated a pseudogene. CDR3 length: 17 amino acids. In DNA, the CDR3 is TGTGCCAGCAGTTTAATAGCGGGAGTTCTACCTTCAGAGACCCAGTACTTC. Translated, it gives CASSLIAGVLPSETQYF.

The CDR3 here is CASSLQQAYYEQYF. DNA for the CDR3: TGTGCCAGCAGCCTCCAACAGGCGTACTACGAGCAGTACTTC. The chain recombines TRBV6-5 with TRBJ2-5; tentatively, D is TRBD1 (5 bases). The J call may be incorrect, as the DNA end agrees better with TRBJ2-7. Germline CDR1 is MNHEY and CDR2 is SVGAGI. The length of the CDR3 is 14 residues.